This T cell receptor (beta chain) was captured by sequencing in a study of blood T cell repertoires in COVID-19 (dated by TCRdb to 2018 to 2020). Broadly, across the study: The collaborator samples originated in the United States, Italy and Spain and spanned the acute and convalescent phases of COVID-19. The dataset comprised deeply sampled blood TCRbeta repertoires from subjects exposed to, actively infected with, or recovered from COVID-19. The prospective study material was composed of cDNA or gDNA derived from T cells, B-cell-depleted T cells, or PBMCs. The repertoires were released in a freely available public database meant as a resource for research on the immune response to SARS-CoV-2. The sample metadata nearly always contained a de-identified subject ID, COVID-19 status, age in years and sex. The samples were drawn from the first 160 participants of the ongoing ImmuneRACE study and from roughly 1,300 subjects provided by 6 global collaborators. HLA class I and class II types, where available, came from metadata supplied by the sample provider rather than from assay-based typing. On the study overall, not on this receptor specifically: How much clinical and demographic metadata was included differed by source and by participant, and the metadata was provided uncurated.

As concerns this clone: The antigen it recognizes is unknown. Per-base quality was not reported, and no clone a single base away is much larger than it.

The CDR3 measures 16 amino acids from cysteine to phenylalanine. Only the CDR3 DNA stays, 48 bases, in frame from base 1. Reading the germline V gene (reference sequence) gives CDR1 PRHDT and CDR2 FYEKMQ. Cut back by 4 bases and 5 bases, the V and J ends lie 20 bases apart. Whole blood was collected in K2EDTA tubes by collaborating institutions according to the institutions' own protocols. For TCRbeta analysis, collaborators shipped samples as frozen whole blood, isolated PBMCs, or DNA extracted from either of those sample types. TCRbeta CDR3 regions were amplified from genomic DNA using the immunoSEQ Assay, a bias-controlled multiplex PCR. The original pipeline was this. The number of nucleated cells in each sample was estimated by amplification of reference gene primers within the assay. Sequence reads were collapsed and filtered to measure the absolute abundance of every unique TCRbeta CDR3 rearrangement. For each sample, productive Simpson clonality was calculated by taking the square root of Simpson's diversity index across productive rearrangements. TCRdb retrieved this table from immuneACCESS and kept in-frame rearrangements only. Not all clones are present; in checked studies, unresolved V genes account for under half, and no reason is known for the remainder. The V and J calls and clone size are taken from that table; D and trimming were inferred from the DNA. Counted in this sample were roughly 280,000 clones; about 86% of them appeared once. Roughly 1.8% of the sample is in the top ten clones.

The origin of this receptor is a young man with active or convalescent COVID-19. The sample comprised peripheral blood. The chain is assembled from TRBV13 and TRBJ1-2; D gene: possibly TRBD1, on 6 matching bases. The nucleotides are TGTGCCAGCAGCTGGGGGCAGGGGCTACCTACGTATGGCTACACCTTC. This is translated as CASSWGQGLPTYGYTF. Supplemented by the reference TRBV13 and TRBJ1-2 proteins around the CDR3, the complete variable domain is AAGVIQSPRHLIKEKRETATLKCYPIPRHDTVYWYQQGPGQDPQFLISFYEKMQSDKGSIPDRFSAQQFSDYHSELNMSSLELGDSALYFCASSWGQGLPTYGYTFGSGTRLTVV.